One and the same sample provided the 29 T cell receptor beta chains below, sequenced in a study of blood T cells in healthy people across ages. A second PCR, run for about 6 to 11 cycles, used a sample-barcoded 5' primer plus a J-beta primer mix. Each CDR3 protein is one row after TCRdb ran MiXCR on the 5' RACE reads. The table shows about 570,000 distinct CDR3 sequences, with 27% occurring only once. The specimen sequenced was blood. The source of these receptors is a woman in her sixties or seventies in good health.

The chain joins TRBV2 to TRBJ1-2, with TRBD1 matching over 8 bases. In germline, CDR1 is SNHLY, CDR2 FYNNEI. The V and J ends lost 2 bases and 2 bases, in that order; junction bases with no gene match: 1. The CDR3 consists of 14 residues. The CDR3 sequence is CASSEWDRNYGYTF. Written as DNA, the CDR3 is TGTGCCAGCAGTGAATGGGACAGGAACTATGGCTACACCTTC.

This clonotype was seen only a few times. The V call is TRBV5-1, the J call TRBJ2-5; 8 bases agree with TRBD1. The CDR3 length is 15 residues. Trimming took 1 base from V and 5 from J; bases not matched to a gene: 7. Germline loops: CDR1 SGHRS, CDR2 YFSETQ. The DNA for the CDR3 is TGCGCCAGCAGCTTGAAGACAGGGGCTGGGGAGACCCAGTACTTC. Protein: CASSLKTGAGETQYF.

This clonotype has just a few counts. The V gene is TRBV20-1, the J gene TRBJ2-5; D could derive from TRBD1 or TRBD2 (5 bases each). The CDR3 loop spans 15 amino acids. Trimming pared 5 bases from V and 10 bases from J, leaving 26 bases between. Germline V lookup: CDR1 DFQATT, CDR2 SNEGSKA (reference sequence). CDR3 amino acids: CSAGQSRAAWVGQYF. The CDR3 DNA reads as TGCAGTGCTGGACAATCGCGGGCAGCCTGGGTGGGCCAGTACTTC.

This clonotype showed up just a few times. The genes are TRBV29-1 and TRBJ2-3; D is unresolved. The CDR3 is 15 amino acids. The V gene lost 3 bases and the J gene lost 4 bases, with 17 bases spanning the gap. The germline V gene encodes CDR1 SQVTM and CDR2 ANQGSEA. CDR3 sequence (DNA): TGCAGCGTTGATGTCGGAGCCGGAACCCCAGATACGCAGTATTTT. Encoded protein: CSVDVGAGTPDTQYF.

Concerning this clonotype itself: The germline gene is not matched at one end of the junction; a read error may be the cause. This rearrangement joins TRBV20-1 to TRBJ1-2, with 9 nucleotides matching TRBD1. CDR1 and CDR2 from the germline V gene are DFQATT and SNEGSKA (reference sequence). The CDR3 has 13 residues. The CDR3: CSATTGTGKGCTF. The CDR3 nucleotides are TGCAGTGCCACGACCGGGACAGGGAAGGGCTGCACCTTC.

Only a few counts were recorded for this clonotype. This sequence joins TRBV20-1 and TRBJ1-4, with no clear D. The CDR3 has 14 residues. CDR1 is DFQATT, CDR2 SNEGSKA, per germline (reference sequence). Trimming cost V 6 bases and J 0 bases, with 11 bases left between them. The CDR3 is CSATLHSTNEKLFF. The CDR3 region has the DNA TGCAGTGCAACATTACACTCAACTAATGAAAAACTGTTTTTT.

This chain connects TRBV5-1 to TRBJ2-3; D perhaps matches TRBD2 (6 bases). The V end was cut by 4 bases, the J end by 0 bases, with 12 bases between. CDR3 length: 15 amino acids. Germline V gene sequence: CDR1 SGHRS, CDR2 YFSETQ. The CDR3 nucleotides are TGCGCCAGCAGCCAACCGGGACTCAGCACAGATACGCAGTATTTT. Its translation: CASSQPGLSTDTQYF.

The table lists this clonotype with many counts. The rearrangement links TRBV4-3 to TRBJ2-1; 11 nucleotides align to TRBD2. V dropped 5 bases and J dropped 4; count of bases not matched to a gene: 4. This CDR3 spans 15 amino acids. Germline assignment: CDR1 LGHNA and CDR2 YSLEER. The CDR3: CASSVRLAGYNEQFF. The CDR3 DNA reads as TGCGCCAGCAGCGTAAGACTAGCGGGGTACAATGAGCAGTTCTTC.

The chain couples TRBV7-3 to TRBJ2-2; 8 positions match TRBD1. The CDR3 totals 17 residues. Trimming took 5 bases from V and 6 from J; bases not matched to a gene: 14. Germline V gene sequence: CDR1 SGHTA, CDR2 FQGTGA. DNA for the CDR3: TGTGCCAGCAGCGACTCGTTGAGACAGGGGTCCCCCGGGGAGCTGTTTTTT. Its translation: CASSDSLRQGSPGELFF.

The genes are TRBV30 and TRBJ2-5; D call uncertain. The DNA end is a closer match to TRBJ2-7, so the J assignment may be wrong. The CDR3 sequence is 15 residues long. Germline-derived CDR1 and CDR2 are GTSNPN and SVGIG (reference sequence). CDR3 protein: CAYSRGGADVYEQYF. The CDR3, as DNA: TGTGCCTACTCCCGCGGCGGAGCCGATGTCTACGAGCAGTACTTC.

This clonotype was detected a few times. The chain uses TRBV7-2 and TRBJ1-1, with D perhaps matching TRBD1 (5 bases). The V gene's germline CDR1 is SGHTA and CDR2 FQGNSA. The ends were cut back, 3 bases at V and 4 bases at J, with 12 bases in the middle. This CDR3 is 14 amino acids long. CDR3 amino acids: CASSFLTGGTEAFF. CDR3 nucleotides: TGTGCCAGCAGCTTCCTTACCGGGGGCACTGAAGCTTTCTTT.

The chain is built from TRBV20-1 and TRBJ2-5; unclear D gene. The germline CDR1 and CDR2 sequences are DFQATT and SNEGSKA (reference sequence). Trimming left V 6 bases short and J 2 bases short, with 22 bases between. This CDR3 region has 16 residues. The CDR3 bases are TGCAGTGCCTTGGTTCGGCGTTTGAAGGCTCAAGAGACCCAGTACTTC. This translates into CSALVRRLKAQETQYF.

This clonotype was recorded a few times. The V gene is TRBV5-1, the J gene TRBJ2-1; the match to TRBD1 covers 7 bases. The CDR3 extends over 15 amino acids. Trimming cost V 4 bases and J 4 bases; bases outside gene matches: 8. CDR1 is SGHRS, CDR2 YFSETQ, per germline. CDR3 DNA: TGCGCCAGCAGCCAGGGACAGCTTGGTTACAATGAGCAGTTCTTC. This encodes CASSQGQLGYNEQFF.

CDR3 nucleotide sequence: TGTGCCAGCAGCTTTGGGCGCCGGTACGGCTACACCTTC. This encodes CASSFGRRYGYTF. The chain couples TRBV13 to TRBJ1-2; D call uncertain. From germline, CDR1 is PRHDT and CDR2 FYEKMQ (reference sequence). CDR3 size: 13 residues. Trimming left V 3 bases short and J 8 bases short, with 13 bases between.

The rearrangement uses TRBV6-1 and TRBJ1-1, with no clear D. V dropped 6 bases and J dropped 0 bases, with 11 bases sitting between them. The germline gives CDR1 MNHNS, CDR2 SASEGT. The CDR3 is made up of 14 amino acids. Written as DNA, the CDR3 is TGTGCCAGCAGGGAGGCACTCCTGAACACTGAAGCTTTCTTT. Encoded protein: CASREALLNTEAFF.

The chain links TRBV20-1 to TRBJ2-1; D may be TRBD1 (6 bases). With the DNA end fitting TRBJ2-5 better, the J assignment may be wrong. This CDR3 comprises 14 residues. Germline V gene lookup returns CDR1 DFQATT and CDR2 SNEGSKA (reference sequence). CDR3 nucleotide sequence: TGCAGTGTTCCAAAACAGGGTGGCCAAGAGACCCAGTACTTC. Residues: CSVPKQGGQETQYF.

This clonotype was seen only a few times. The chain recombines TRBV12-3 or TRBV12-4 with TRBJ1-4; D is undetermined. The CDR3 has 14 amino acids. Trimming removed 6 bases from V and 5 bases from J, with 13 bases in between. The CDR3 sequence is CASSSGRANEKLFF. CDR3 nucleotide sequence: TGTGCCAGCAGCTCCGGACGGGCAAATGAAAAACTGTTTTTT.

The chain is built from TRBV20-1 and TRBJ2-5, with 7 bases lining up with TRBD1. The CDR3 has 12 amino acids. CDR1 and CDR2 from the germline V gene are DFQATT and SNEGSKA (reference sequence). The trim removed 4 bases at V and 7 bases at J, leaving 6 bases unmatched. The CDR3 DNA reads TGCAGTGCTACGGGACAGTCAGGGACCCAGTACTTC. Its translation is CSATGQSGTQYF.

This clonotype came up a few times. This chain joins TRBV24-1 and TRBJ2-5, with a tentative D call TRBD2 (5 bases). Germline assignment: CDR1 KGHDR and CDR2 SFDVKD. Trimming stripped 2 bases from V and 4 bases from J, with 7 bases between. The CDR3 spans 13 residues. Here the CDR3 reads CATSDSEGETQYF. As DNA, the CDR3 is TGTGCCACCAGTGATTCCGAGGGAGAGACCCAGTACTTC.

The chain combines TRBV12-3 or TRBV12-4 with TRBJ2-3; 9 nucleotides line up with TRBD2. The CDR3 totals 16 residues. Trimming cost V 8 bases and J 2 bases; bases outside gene matches: 11. CDR3 loop: CASALDGGGATDTQYF. The CDR3 bases are TGTGCCAGCGCCCTTGACGGCGGGGGGGCCACAGATACGCAGTATTTT.

The chain recombines TRBV18 with TRBJ2-1; D call uncertain. Trimming removed 3 bases at V and 0 bases at J, with 9 bases between. The germline V gene encodes CDR1 KGHSH and CDR2 LQKENI. The CDR3 runs 15 residues. The CDR3 DNA reads TGTGCCAGCTCACCGTCCTTTCGCTCCTACAATGAGCAGTTCTTC. Translated, it gives CASSPSFRSYNEQFF.

This chain uses TRBV7-2 with TRBJ1-4; D is unclear. The germline V and J ends were trimmed by 4 bases and 7 bases, with 13 bases remaining between them. Germline V gene sequence: CDR1 SGHTA, CDR2 FQGNSA. This CDR3 region has 14 residues. The CDR3: CASSWRRRSEKLFF. CDR3 nucleotide sequence: TGTGCCAGCAGCTGGAGGAGGCGTAGTGAAAAACTGTTTTTT.

This clonotype was recorded a few times. The J gene is TRBJ2-2, the V gene TRBV6-8; possibly TRBD1 for D (6 bases). V shed 6 bases and J shed 8 bases, with 10 bases lying between them. The germline CDR1 and CDR2 sequences are MNHGY and SAAAGT. CDR3 length equals 12 residues. The CDR3 is CASRNRAGELFF. CDR3 nucleotides: TGTGCCAGCAGGAACAGGGCTGGGGAGCTGTTTTTT.

CDR3 DNA sequence: TGTGCCAGCAGCTTAGGGGGGGCCAAAAATGAGCAGTTCTTC. Translation: CASSLGGAKNEQFF. This chain connects TRBV7-2 to TRBJ2-1; D is perhaps TRBD1 or TRBD2 (6 bases each). V was trimmed by 1 base and J by 7 bases, leaving 11 bases between them. This CDR3 contains 14 residues. Germline V lookup: CDR1 SGHTA, CDR2 FQGNSA.

V is TRBV7-9 and J is TRBJ2-5; D unclear. The DNA end favors TRBJ2-7, so the J call may be wrong. The CDR3 totals 14 residues. In germline, CDR1 is SEHNR, CDR2 FQNEAQ (reference sequence). In nucleotides, the CDR3 is TGTGCCAGCAGCTTTGGGGTTATGGACTACGAGCAGTACTTC. This codes for CASSFGVMDYEQYF.

The gene calls are TRBV6-2 or TRBV6-3 and TRBJ2-1, with D perhaps TRBD1 (7 bases). Germline assignment: CDR1 MNHEY and CDR2 SVGEGT. This CDR3 region has 16 residues. V dropped 4 bases and J dropped 2 bases, with 15 bases sitting between them. CDR3 DNA: TGTGCCAGCAGTTCCCCCAGGGGGGTCGCCTACAATGAGCAGTTCTTC. The encoded protein is CASSSPRGVAYNEQFF.

This clonotype has more than one count but fewer than ten. The rearrangement uses TRBV21-1 and TRBJ1-4. TRBV21-1 is annotated as a pseudogene. The CDR3 contains 9 residues. The CDR3 loop reads CARTEKLFF. CDR3 in DNA: TGTGCCAGAACCGAAAAACTGTTTTTT.

Only a few counts were recorded for this clonotype. The chain employs TRBV6-6 and TRBJ1-2; no clear D gene. The V gene lost 4 bases and the J gene lost 8 bases, with 11 bases spanning the gap. CDR3 length equals 12 residues. In germline, CDR1 is MNHNY, CDR2 SVGAGI (reference sequence). This CDR3 is CASSFSRGGYTF. The CDR3 DNA follows: TGTGCCAGCAGTTTTTCTCGAGGGGGCTACACCTTC.

The J gene is TRBJ2-7, the V gene TRBV7-9, with 7 bases lining up with TRBD1. CDR3 length: 13 amino acids. Germline V gene sequence: CDR1 SEHNR, CDR2 FQNEAQ (reference sequence). V lost 5 bases to trimming and J lost 10 bases; unmatched junction nucleotides: 11. CDR3 residues: CASSRQGSDPQYF. The CDR3 DNA sequence: TGTGCCAGCAGCCGACAGGGTTCCGACCCCCAGTACTTC. Using reference TRBV7-9 and TRBJ2-7 for the parts outside the CDR3, the full variable domain is DTGVSQNPRHKITKRGQNVTFRCDPISEHNRLYWYRQTLGQGPEFLTYFQNEAQLEKSRLLSDRFSAERPKGSFSTLEIQRTEQGDSAMYLCASSRQGSDPQYFGPGTRLTVT.